This TCR beta chain was sequenced in a study of beta chain features in type 1 diabetes. Expressed TCRB transcripts were sequenced because the isolated RNA had all been reverse transcribed beforehand. Data came from immunoSEQ multiplex PCR; TCRdb stores just in-frame clones and leaves some out. Here the sample spans nearly 250,000 clones, 13% to 15% being singletons. V gave up 1 base and J gave up 12 bases; unmatched junction bases: 13. The CDR3 spans 15 residues. Germline assignment: CDR1 PRHDT and CDR2 FYEKMQ (reference sequence). The TCR originated in a woman aged 40 to 50 in good health. The material sequenced was naive CD4+ T cells from blood. J is TRBJ1-1 and V is TRBV13; 8 nucleotides line up with TRBD1. CDR3: CASSLDRGMAGGTFF. In DNA form, the CDR3 reads TGTGCCAGCAGCTTAGACAGGGGGATGGCCGGTGGAACTTTCTTT.